This T cell receptor beta chain was sequenced for a study of vaccination effects on CD4 cells after COVID-19. Study-level information: Viral peptide pools were used in the ViraFEST assay to expand antigen-specific CD4+ T cells, and sequencing came afterward.

The method was immunoSEQ multiplex PCR; TCRdb's version includes in-frame clones alone and lacks a portion of them. This sample has around 53,000 clones, with around 74% found just once. Concerning this clone: No antigen is known for it.

Trimming removed 5 bases from V and 3 bases from J; junction bases left unmatched: 8. This CDR3 is built from 15 residues. Germline V lookup: CDR1 SGHAT, CDR2 FQNNGV. Subsequent to a culture period of under 11 days, CD4+ T cells were isolated. Infection dated between March and December 2020, before the Alpha, Beta and Delta variants reached the United States. It was two doses of either the BNT162b2 or mRNA-1273 vaccine that participants received. On both days 3 and 7, half of the culture medium was replaced with IL-2 medium. This TCR came from a human donor who had a prior SARS-CoV-2 infection. The genes are TRBV11-2 and TRBJ1-2; 8 bases line up with TRBD1. The starting material was CD4+ T cells from PBMCs cultured without peptide, obtained after COVID-19 vaccination. DNA for the CDR3: TGTGCCAGCAGCCCCGTGACAGGGGATGACTATGGCTACACCTTC. Translated: CASSPVTGDDYGYTF.